This is a list of T cell receptor beta chains from one sample in a study of cytomegalovirus exposure and HLA in healthy donors. TCRdb keeps only in-frame clones here, not all; method: immunoSEQ multiplex PCR. The top ten hold approximately 4.2% of the sample, which has roughly 140,000 clones, roughly 70% seen once. Sequenced: PBMCs. The receptor source for this set is a man aged 55 to 69 in good health and CMV-seronegative. The CDR3 runs from the conserved cysteine through the conserved F or W. The order of the fields is D gene, V gene, J gene, clone size, CDR3 DNA, CDR3 protein. The D gene is left open where the match is weak. Clone size is shown for a subset of rows, as once, few, many or a class of expanded clone.

D: .
V: TRBV6-1
J: TRBJ1-2
size: .
DNA: TGTGCCAGCAGTGAAAATGTGTACCAGGGTCGATCCAGCGGCTACACCTTC
CDR3: CASSENVYQGRSSGYTF

D: TRBD1
V: TRBV5-1
J: TRBJ1-1
size: .
DNA: TGCGCCAGCAGCTTGGAGGGACAGGACCTCACTGAAGCTTTCTTT
CDR3: CASSLEGQDLTEAFF

D: .
V: TRBV28
J: TRBJ2-7
size: .
DNA: TGTGCCAGCAGTTTAGGGGGCGGTTCCTACGAGCAGTACTTC
CDR3: CASSLGGGSYEQYF

D: TRBD1
V: TRBV9
J: TRBJ1-5
size: .
DNA: TGTGCCAGCAGCCCCGGGACAGGGGGGGATCAGCCCCAGCATTTT
CDR3: CASSPGTGGDQPQHF

D: .
V: TRBV28
J: TRBJ2-7
size: .
DNA: TGTGCCAGCATGACTAGTAACACCTACGAGCAGTACTTC
CDR3: CASMTSNTYEQYF

D: TRBD1
V: TRBV19
J: TRBJ1-2
size: .
DNA: TGTGCCAGTAGTTTGACAGGGGAGGGTGGAGGCTACACCTTC
CDR3: CASSLTGEGGGYTF

D: TRBD1
V: TRBV30
J: TRBJ1-2
size: .
DNA: TGTGCCTGGAGTGTAGGACAGGGGATGGATGGCTACACCTTC
CDR3: CAWSVGQGMDGYTF

D: TRBD2
V: TRBV7-9
J: TRBJ2-5
size: .
DNA: TGTGCCAGCAGCTTAGAGCTAGCGGGAGAGACCCAGTACTTC
CDR3: CASSLELAGETQYF

D: .
V: TRBV7-2
J: TRBJ1-1
size: few
DNA: TGTGCCAGCTGGACAAGGGCAAACACTGAAGCTTTCTTT
CDR3: CASWTRANTEAFF

D: .
V: TRBV28
J: TRBJ1-5
size: .
DNA: TGTGCCAGCAGGCCCGGGAATCAGCCCCAGCATTTT
CDR3: CASRPGNQPQHF

D: .
V: TRBV28
J: TRBJ2-7
size: .
DNA: TGTGCCAGCCTAACTAGCCCTTTCGGAGAGCAGTACTTC
CDR3: CASLTSPFGEQYF

D: TRBD2
V: TRBV30
J: TRBJ2-1
size: .
DNA: TGTGCCTGGAGAGGACTAGCGGGCCTGAGCTCCTACAATGAGCAGTTCTTC
CDR3: CAWRGLAGLSSYNEQFF

D: .
V: TRBV6-5
J: TRBJ1-3
size: .
DNA: TGTGCCAGCAGTTACCTTACAGGGCTCTCTGGAAACACCATATATTTT
CDR3: CASSYLTGLSGNTIYF

D: TRBD2
V: TRBV14
J: TRBJ2-5
size: .
DNA: TGTGCCAGCAGCCAAGAAGTTAGCGGAACTAGCGGGAGGTTCGGCGAGACCCAGTACTTC
CDR3: CASSQEVSGTSGRFGETQYF

D: TRBD1
V: TRBV11-2
J: TRBJ2-7
size: .
DNA: TGTGCCAGCAGCTATACGGGACAGGTCTACGAGCAGTACTTC
CDR3: CASSYTGQVYEQYF

D: .
V: TRBV2
J: TRBJ2-7
size: .
DNA: TGTGCCAGCAGTGGTCACAGCTTCTACGAGCAGTACTTC
CDR3: CASSGHSFYEQYF

D: .
V: TRBV28
J: TRBJ1-2
size: few
DNA: TGTGCCAGCAGTTTACCAGGGATCGAGTATGGCTACACCTTC
CDR3: CASSLPGIEYGYTF

D: TRBD2
V: TRBV7-6
J: TRBJ2-7
size: .
DNA: TGTGCCAGCACCGCAGTGTCGGGACTAGCGGGAGAGATCTACGAGCAGTACTTC
CDR3: CASTAVSGLAGEIYEQYF

D: .
V: TRBV29-1
J: TRBJ2-1
size: .
DNA: TGCAGCGTCTCGGGGGAGTATCGGTTCTTC
CDR3: CSVSGEYRFF

D: .
V: TRBV7-3
J: TRBJ1-2
size: .
DNA: TGTGCCAGCAGCCCTGCGGGAAACTATGGCTACACCTTC
CDR3: CASSPAGNYGYTF

D: TRBD1
V: TRBV7-2
J: TRBJ1-1
size: .
DNA: TGTGCCAGCAGCTCGCCGGACAGGGATGAAGCTTTCTTT
CDR3: CASSSPDRDEAFF

D: .
V: TRBV7-2
J: TRBJ2-5
size: .
DNA: TGTGCCAGCAGCTTAGCGGGACAAACGGAGACCCAGTACTTC
CDR3: CASSLAGQTETQYF

D: .
V: TRBV4-1
J: TRBJ2-7
size: .
DNA: TGCGCCAGCAGCCCGACAAGCGGGACACCCTACGAGCAGTACTTC
CDR3: CASSPTSGTPYEQYF

D: TRBD1
V: TRBV9
J: TRBJ2-2
size: few
DNA: TGTGCCAGCAACCGACCCGGGACAGCGAACACCGGGGAGCTGTTTTTT
CDR3: CASNRPGTANTGELFF

D: .
V: TRBV9
J: TRBJ1-5
size: once
DNA: TGTGCCAGCAGCGCCATACCAGATATTCAAAAGCCCCAGCATTTT
CDR3: CASSAIPDIQKPQHF

D: .
V: TRBV2
J: TRBJ1-5
size: .
DNA: TGTGCCAGCAGTGATTTTGACGGGAAGCCCCAGCATTTT
CDR3: CASSDFDGKPQHF

D: .
V: TRBV9
J: TRBJ2-2
size: once
DNA: TGTGCCAGCAGCCCCCGATTGACAGGAACCACCGGGGAGCTGTTTTTT
CDR3: CASSPRLTGTTGELFF